A selection of T cell receptor beta chains follows, all from one sample in a study of Graves' ophthalmopathy and Graves' hyperthyroidism. MiXCR, run by TCRdb on the multiplex PCR reads, gives a single entry per CDR3 protein. The sample carries under 250,000 distinct CDR3 sequences, about 22% recorded once. Sequencing input: peripheral blood. The receptor source for this set is a woman in her fifties or sixties with Graves' ophthalmopathy. The CDR3 runs from the conserved cysteine through the conserved F or W. D genes are given only for firm matches. Not all rows give a size; the values are once, few, many and, for expanded clones, a class.

TRBV29-1	.	.	TRBJ1-2	CSVGGGADGYTF	TGCAGCGTTGGAGGGGGGGCGGATGGCTACACCTTC
TRBV12-3/TRBV12-4	many	TRBD1	TRBJ1-5	CASSLKTGRTQPQHF	TGTGCCAGCAGTTTGAAGACAGGGCGAACTCAGCCCCAGCATTTT
TRBV12-3/TRBV12-4	many	.	TRBJ1-6	CASSFIPYRIVSPLHF	TGTGCCAGCAGTTTTATCCCATATCGGATAGTATCACCCCTCCACTTT
TRBV15	.	.	TRBJ1-6	CATSRDMRNSPLHF	TGTGCCACCAGCAGAGATATGAGGAATTCACCCCTCCACTTT
TRBV2	many	.	TRBJ1-3	CASIKNSGNTIYF	TGTGCCAGTATTAAGAACTCTGGAAACACCATATATTTT
TRBV5-1	.	TRBD1	TRBJ1-2	CASSPVGQINYGYTF	TGCGCCAGCAGCCCCGTGGGACAGATAAACTATGGCTACACCTTC
TRBV11-2	many	TRBD1	TRBJ1-2	CASSLGTGGAYTF	TGTGCCAGCAGCTTAGGGACAGGGGGCGCCTACACCTTC
TRBV15	many	.	TRBJ2-5	CATSSERQGGGETQYF	TGTGCCACCAGCAGTGAAAGACAGGGAGGGGGGGAGACCCAGTACTTC
TRBV12-3/TRBV12-4	once	.	TRBJ1-6	CASSSSGRSPLHF	TGTGCCAGCAGTTCATCAGGCAGGTCACCCCTCCACTTT
TRBV27	many	.	TRBJ2-5	CASSYGVQGETQYF	TGTGCCAGCAGTTACGGGGTACAGGGAGAGACCCAGTACTTC
TRBV9	many	.	TRBJ2-7	CASSVGPRMSSYEQYF	TGTGCCAGCAGCGTAGGCCCAAGGATGAGCTCCTACGAGCAGTACTTC
TRBV20-1	many	.	TRBJ1-1	CSASDRSATREAFF	TGCAGTGCTAGCGACAGGTCAGCTACCCGTGAAGCTTTCTTT
TRBV18	many	.	TRBJ1-6	CASSPGRYSPLHF	TGTGCCAGCTCACCCGGACGATATTCACCCCTCCACTTT
TRBV6-1	many	.	TRBJ1-5	CASSQIQGRAGNQPQHF	TGTGCCAGCAGTCAAATCCAGGGTCGCGCTGGCAATCAGCCCCAGCATTTT
TRBV20-1	many	TRBD2	TRBJ2-5	CSASQIAAQGLAGEETQYF	TGCAGTGCTAGTCAAATAGCCGCCCAAGGACTAGCGGGAGAAGAGACCCAGTACTTC
TRBV12-3/TRBV12-4	many	.	TRBJ1-6	CASSLGGIALHF	TGTGCCAGCAGTTTAGGGGGCATAGCCCTCCACTTT
TRBV30	.	.	TRBJ1-1	CAWNSGARIAFF	TGTGCCTGGAATTCAGGGGCAAGGATAGCTTTCTTT
TRBV7-3	many	.	TRBJ2-7	CASSLMVGAFYEQYF	TGTGCCAGCAGCTTAATGGTCGGGGCTTTCTACGAGCAGTACTTC
TRBV28	.	TRBD1	TRBJ2-7	CASRDRGLRDSNYEQYF	TGTGCCAGCCGGGACAGGGGTCTCCGGGACTCCAACTACGAGCAGTACTTC
TRBV28	many	.	TRBJ2-5	CASSSRQATQETQYF	TGTGCCAGCAGTTCAAGACAGGCGACCCAAGAGACCCAGTACTTC
TRBV5-1	many	.	TRBJ1-1	CASNPRGPNTEAFF	TGCGCCAGCAACCCTCGGGGTCCGAACACTGAAGCTTTCTTT
TRBV5-1	many	TRBD1	TRBJ1-1	CASSFRTGGMNTEAFF	TGCGCCAGCAGCTTCCGGACAGGGGGCATGAACACTGAAGCTTTCTTT
TRBV30	many	.	TRBJ2-7	CAWSVAFYEQYF	TGTGCCTGGAGTGTAGCCTTCTACGAGCAGTACTTC
TRBV6-1	many	TRBD1	TRBJ1-1	CASSDVTGIAEAFF	TGTGCCAGCAGTGACGTGACAGGGATCGCTGAAGCTTTCTTT
TRBV10-3	many	.	TRBJ1-1	CAISVGDTEAFF	TGTGCCATCAGTGTTGGGGACACTGAAGCTTTCTTT
TRBV2	many	.	TRBJ2-5	CASSPGRKETQYF	TGTGCCAGCAGTCCCGGTCGAAAAGAGACCCAGTACTTC
TRBV20-1	many	TRBD1	TRBJ2-7	CSARDLGTGLYEQYF	TGCAGTGCTAGAGATCTCGGGACAGGGCTGTACGAGCAGTACTTC
TRBV18	many	.	TRBJ1-1	CASSPRDGNTEAFF	TGTGCCAGCTCACCACGAGACGGAAACACTGAAGCTTTCTTT
TRBV12-3/TRBV12-4	many	.	TRBJ1-3	CASSRPGQYSGNTIYF	TGTGCCAGCAGCCGTCCTGGACAGTACTCTGGAAACACCATATATTTT
TRBV27	many	.	TRBJ2-7	CASSPQGLYEQYF	TGTGCCAGCAGTCCTCAGGGGCTTTACGAGCAGTACTTC
TRBV3-1	.	TRBD1	TRBJ1-1	CASRSQGAGTEAFF	TGTGCCAGCAGGAGCCAGGGGGCGGGCACTGAAGCTTTCTTT
TRBV7-8	few	TRBD2	TRBJ2-2	CASSLISGRSNTGELFF	TGTGCCAGCAGCTTAATTAGCGGGAGGTCGAACACCGGGGAGCTGTTTTTT
TRBV29-1	many	.	TRBJ1-6	CSVAWGSNNSPLHF	TGCAGCGTTGCCTGGGGCTCGAATAATTCACCCCTCCACTTT
TRBV6-5	few	TRBD1	TRBJ2-5	CASSYEATGTGQETQYF	TGTGCCAGCAGTTACGAGGCAACCGGGACAGGCCAAGAGACCCAGTACTTC
TRBV12-3/TRBV12-4	many	.	TRBJ1-5	CASRRDAGNQPQHF	TGTGCCAGCAGAAGGGACGCGGGAAATCAGCCCCAGCATTTT
TRBV6-5	many	.	TRBJ1-1	CASSYGGANTEAFF	TGTGCCAGCAGCTACGGGGGGGCTAACACTGAAGCTTTCTTT
TRBV11-1	many	.	TRBJ1-3	CASSAAWGPGNTIYF	TGTGCCAGCAGCGCCGCGTGGGGTCCTGGAAACACCATATATTTT
TRBV7-8	once	.	TRBJ1-5	CASSAISGLDQPQHF	TGTGCCAGCAGCGCTATCTCGGGTTTGGATCAGCCCCAGCATTTT
TRBV6-1	.	TRBD1	TRBJ2-7	CASKGTGFVYEQYF	TGTGCCAGCAAGGGGACAGGGTTTGTATACGAGCAGTACTTC
TRBV20-1	.	.	TRBJ2-5	CSARGVDTKVSAKETQYF	TGCAGTGCTCGTGGGGTGGACACAAAAGTTAGCGCAAAGGAGACCCAGTACTTC
TRBV5-1	many	.	TRBJ2-7	CASSLVVGGNYEQYF	TGCGCCAGCAGCTTGGTCGTGGGAGGAAACTACGAGCAGTACTTC
TRBV28	many	.	TRBJ1-6	CASSSYRNRDLTNSPLHF	TGTGCCAGCAGTTCGTACCGAAACAGGGACCTGACCAATTCACCCCTCCACTTT
TRBV12-3/TRBV12-4	many	.	TRBJ1-2	CAILPKGYGYTF	TGTGCCATCCTTCCGAAGGGCTATGGCTACACCTTC
TRBV12-3/TRBV12-4	many	.	TRBJ1-6	CASSLSLYSPLHF	TGTGCCAGCAGTTTAAGTCTTTATTCACCCCTCCACTTT
TRBV7-6	many	TRBD2	TRBJ2-7	CASSLASGRAYEQYF	TGTGCCAGCAGCTTAGCCAGCGGGAGGGCGTACGAGCAGTACTTC